This T cell receptor beta chain was identified during a study of T cells in Graves' hyperthyroidism and ophthalmopathy. Study-level information: Prior to any treatment, at the point of initial diagnosis, peripheral blood was collected.

This clonotype has a count of ten or more. The source material, RNA transcripts, was used to amplify TCR beta CDR3 regions. HTBI primers were the set used in a first-round RT-PCR of the TCR CDR3. TCRdb processed the multiplex PCR reads anew with MiXCR; each CDR3 protein has one entry. The top ten hold about 49% of the sample, which has a few hundred thousand distinct CDR3 sequences, roughly 20% seen once. Lactation, pregnancy, other autoimmune disease or uncontrolled infection excluded patients. Diagnosis rested on symptoms, serum thyroxine and TRAb, thyroid ultrasound, and orbital computed tomography. The CDR3 is made up of 14 amino acids. Germline CDR1 SNHLY, CDR2 FYNNEI. The ends lost 4 bases at V and 4 bases at J; junction bases unmatched: 5.

The chain combines TRBV2 with TRBJ2-5; 8 nucleotides align to TRBD1. This TCR came from a woman aged 45-59 years with Graves' hyperthyroidism. Material for sequencing was blood. The CDR3 spells CASSGGQVGETQYF. DNA of the CDR3: TGTGCCAGCAGTGGGGGACAGGTGGGAGAGACCCAGTACTTC.